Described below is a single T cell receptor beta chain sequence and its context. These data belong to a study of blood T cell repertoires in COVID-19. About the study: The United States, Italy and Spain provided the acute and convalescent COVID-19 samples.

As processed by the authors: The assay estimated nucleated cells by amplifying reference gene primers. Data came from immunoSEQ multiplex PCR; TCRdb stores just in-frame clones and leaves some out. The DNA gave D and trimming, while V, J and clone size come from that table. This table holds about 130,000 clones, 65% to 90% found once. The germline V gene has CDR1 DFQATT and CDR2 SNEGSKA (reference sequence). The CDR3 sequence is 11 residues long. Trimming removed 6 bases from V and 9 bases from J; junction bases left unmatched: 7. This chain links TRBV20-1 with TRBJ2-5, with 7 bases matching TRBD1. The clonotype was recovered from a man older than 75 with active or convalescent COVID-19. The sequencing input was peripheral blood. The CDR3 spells CSAVTGDAQYF. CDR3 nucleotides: TGCAGTGCGGTTACAGGGGACGCCCAGTACTTC.